The source of this T cell receptor beta chain is a study of T cells after yellow fever vaccination. TCRdb reprocessed the 5' RACE reads with MiXCR, giving one entry per CDR3 protein. The top ten clones hold roughly a sixth of a sample with under 500,000 distinct CDR3 sequences, approximately 19% of them seen once. Germline assignment: CDR1 DFQATT and CDR2 SNEGSKA (reference sequence). The CDR3 has 14 amino acids. V shed 2 bases and J 4 bases; nucleotides not matched to a gene: 1. The starting material was PBMCs, obtained before the yellow fever booster vaccination. The origin of this receptor is a man between 18 and 29 years old who received the YFV17D yellow fever vaccine. The chain is built from TRBV20-1 and TRBJ2-6, with 8 bases that match TRBD1. CDR3 coding DNA: TGCAGTGCTAGACAGGGGGCCGGGGCCAACGTCCTGACTTTC. Encoded protein: CSARQGAGANVLTF.